This T cell receptor (beta chain) was recorded in a study of blood T cell repertoires in COVID-19. Study information: Italy, Spain and the United States were the sources of the convalescent and acute COVID-19 samples. T cells, B-cell-depleted T cells, or PBMCs supplied cDNA or gDNA.

The CDR3 has 13 amino acids. Germline-derived CDR1 and CDR2 are MDHEN and SYDVKM. V was shortened by 6 bases and J by 5 bases, with 13 bases between the two germline ends. Profiling relied on immunoSEQ multiplex PCR, and the TCRdb table lists in-frame clones only, not all of them. The sample has hundreds of thousands of clones, about 88% seen once; the top ten hold roughly 3%. The V call is TRBV28, the J call TRBJ1-1; D is possibly TRBD1 (5 bases). The receptor was derived from a man aged 60 to 75 with acute or convalescent COVID-19. Material for sequencing was peripheral blood. CDR3 region: CASRGTEGTEAFF. CDR3 sequence (DNA): TGTGCCAGCAGAGGGACGGAGGGGACTGAAGCTTTCTTT.